One and the same sample provided the 24 T cell receptor beta chains below, sequenced in a study of T cell repertoires in cytomegalovirus infection. These receptors lack a known antigen. TCRdb reprocessed the reads via MiXCR and lists one record per CDR3 protein. The repertoire holds 650,000 to 900,000 distinct CDR3 sequences, less than 35% seen once, with 9.5% to 15% in the top ten. The sequencing here drew on cultured CD8+ T cells from PBMCs, taken from culture after CMV antigen stimulation. Receptors were obtained from a human donor in good health (CMV status not recorded). Some clones in this sample may be carry-over from other donors' samples.

There are many counts of this clonotype. The chain combines TRBV12-3 or TRBV12-4 with TRBJ2-1; TRBD2 matches 14 bases. The CDR3 extends over 15 amino acids. The V and J ends lost 2 bases and 14 bases, in that order; junction bases with no gene match: 8. This CDR3 reads CASSLPGLAGAQEFF. Here the CDR3 DNA reads TGTGCCAGCAGTTTACCGGGACTAGCGGGGGCACAAGAGTTCTTC.

This clonotype was picked up a small number of times. The V gene is TRBV6-5, the J gene TRBJ2-7; tentative D call: TRBD2 (6 bases). Trimming removed 6 bases from V and 3 bases from J, with 12 bases in between. The CDR3 runs 13 residues. Per germline, CDR1 MNHEY and CDR2 SVGAGI. The DNA of the CDR3 is TGTGCCAGCAGGCCAGGACTACACTACGAGCAGTACTTC. It translates to CASRPGLHYEQYF.

This clonotype has just a few counts. The gene calls are TRBV27 and TRBJ1-6; D ambiguous. This CDR3 contains 17 residues. From germline, CDR1 is MNHEY and CDR2 SMNVEV (reference sequence). V was cut by 4 bases and J by 0 bases, with 13 bases left in between. For the CDR3, the DNA is TGTGCCAGCAGTTCCCCGATACAGAGCTCCTATAATTCACCCCTCCACTTT. Its translation is CASSSPIQSSYNSPLHF.

This chain joins TRBV5-5 and TRBJ2-2, with D possibly TRBD2 on 7 matching bases. CDR3 length: 19 amino acids. Germline CDR1 and CDR2: SGHKS and YYEKEE (reference sequence). V lost 0 bases to trimming and J lost 0 bases, with 18 bases between them. CDR3 nucleotide sequence: TGTGCCAGCAGCTTGGTGGGGGGGCAGACGGGGCCGAACACCGGGGAGCTGTTTTTT. It encodes CASSLVGGQTGPNTGELFF.

This clonotype has only a few counts. This sequence joins TRBV7-4 and TRBJ2-7; D remains unclear. The CDR3 consists of 14 residues. From germline, CDR1 is SGHVT and CDR2 SQSDAQ. V dropped 5 bases and J dropped 9 bases, with 20 bases sitting between them. The CDR3 bases are TGTGCCAGCAGCCCAGCGATCTACCCTCTGGGGCAGTACTTC. Translated, it gives CASSPAIYPLGQYF.

The rearrangement uses TRBV28 and TRBJ2-1, with TRBD1 matching over 8 bases. Germline loops: CDR1 MDHEN, CDR2 SYDVKM. J lost 4 bases, V lost 10 bases, and 12 bases had no gene match. CDR3 length: 15 amino acids. The CDR3 spells CATTNRGDQYNEQFF. Written as DNA, the CDR3 is TGTGCCACAACAAACAGGGGGGACCAGTACAATGAGCAGTTCTTC. The variable domain in full, completed from reference TRBV28 and TRBJ2-1, reads DVKVTQSSRYLVKRTGEKVFLECVQDMDHENMFWYRQDPGLGLRLIYFSYDVKMKEKGDIPEGYSVSREKKERFSLILESASTNQTSMYLCATTNRGDQYNEQFFGPGTRLTVL.

This clonotype was counted between two and nine times. The chain couples TRBV7-9 to TRBJ1-1; 7 positions agree with TRBD1. The CDR3 consists of 14 residues. V was clipped by 6 bases and J by 5 bases; unmatched bases: 9. Germline CDR1 SEHNR, CDR2 FQNEAQ (reference sequence). This CDR3 reads CASRSDRAGTEAFF. The CDR3, as DNA: TGTGCCAGCAGATCCGACAGGGCAGGAACTGAAGCTTTCTTT.

This clonotype was found once. The chain uses TRBV20-1 and TRBJ2-3; D is unresolved. V lost 1 base and J lost 1, with 15 bases in between. This CDR3 has 16 residues. CDR1 DFQATT and CDR2 SNEGSKA come from the germline V gene (reference sequence). The CDR3 DNA follows: TGCAGTGCTAGAGGTTGGAGAGCCCCCGGCACAGATACGCAGTATTTT. Translating gives CSARGWRAPGTDTQYF.

The sample holds many counts of this clonotype. The chain recombines TRBV11-2 with TRBJ2-7; D is unclear. Germline V gene lookup returns CDR1 SGHAT and CDR2 FQNNGV. The CDR3 extends over 11 amino acids. V shed 6 bases and J shed 2 bases, with 5 bases lying between them. The CDR3 loop is CASRVTYEQYF. CDR3 nucleotide sequence: TGTGCCAGCAGGGTCACCTACGAGCAGTACTTC.

This rearrangement joins TRBV5-5 to TRBJ1-6, with D uncertain. From germline, CDR1 is SGHKS and CDR2 YYEKEE (reference sequence). Trimming took off 1 base at V and 7 bases at J, with 6 bases between the two ends. The CDR3 has 13 amino acids. The CDR3 nucleotides are TGTGCCAGCAGCTTGTCTCCAAATTCACCCCTCCACTTT. This translates into CASSLSPNSPLHF.

This clonotype showed up just a few times. A much larger clonotype is one base distant, so this may be a read error. The chain combines TRBV11-3 with TRBJ2-2; possibly TRBD2 for D (6 bases). Germline V CDR1 and CDR2: SGHNT, YENEEA. The CDR3 consists of 13 residues. The V gene lost 1 base and the J gene lost 6 bases, with 6 bases spanning the gap. The CDR3 sequence is CASSLAGAGELFF. As DNA, the CDR3 is TGTGCCAGCAGCTTAGCGGGGGCCGGGGAGCTGTTTTTT. Looking up the rest from reference TRBV11-3 and TRBJ2-2 gives the full variable domain: EAGVVQSPRYKIIEKKQPVAFWCNPISGHNTLYWYLQNLGQGPELLIRYENEEAVDDSQLPKDRFSAERLKGVDSTLKIQPAELGDSAVYLCASSLAGAGELFFGEGSRLTVL.

This clonotype turned up a few times. This chain links TRBV7-9 with TRBJ1-5; D is possibly TRBD1 (6 bases). CDR1 and CDR2 (germline): SEHNR, FQNEAQ (reference sequence). The CDR3 has 13 amino acids. V lost 6 bases and J lost 5, with 11 bases in between. The CDR3 DNA sequence: TGTGCCAGCAGTAGACAGGAATATCAGCCCCAGCATTTT. This translates into CASSRQEYQPQHF.

This sequence joins TRBV19 and TRBJ1-5; possibly TRBD1 for D (5 bases). Trimming took off 5 bases at V and 1 base at J, with 15 bases between the two ends. The germline V gene encodes CDR1 LNHDA and CDR2 SQIVND (reference sequence). There are 16 residues in the CDR3. The CDR3 region is CASSPWDVLSNQPQHF. The CDR3 DNA reads TGTGCCAGTAGTCCCTGGGACGTTTTGAGCAATCAGCCCCAGCATTTT.

This rearrangement joins TRBV19 to TRBJ1-1; maybe TRBD1 (5 bases). CDR1 LNHDA and CDR2 SQIVND come from the germline V gene (reference sequence). This CDR3 has 15 residues. The V and J ends lost 4 bases and 1 base respectively, with 13 bases between them. The CDR3 DNA reads as TGTGCCAGTAGTACCCTCTTGGACAAGAACACTGAAGCTTTCTTT. It specifies CASSTLLDKNTEAFF.

This clonotype appeared a few times. J is TRBJ2-2 and V is TRBV7-9, with D possibly matching TRBD2 (6 bases). This CDR3 is 15 amino acids long. Germline V gene sequence: CDR1 SEHNR, CDR2 FQNEAQ (reference sequence). The V end lost 2 bases, the J end lost 5 bases, and 12 bases lay between the germline ends. CDR3 in DNA: TGTGCCAGCAGCTTAAAACTAGCTAAAACCGGGGAGCTGTTTTTT. Translating gives CASSLKLAKTGELFF.

This chain links TRBV7-3 with TRBJ1-1; D perhaps matches TRBD1 (5 bases). Germline CDR1 is SGHTA and CDR2 is FQGTGA. The V end was cut by 3 bases, the J end by 11 bases, with 13 bases between. The CDR3 loop spans 12 amino acids. The CDR3 coding sequence is TGTGCCAGCAGCTTTAGGAGGGGAGAGGCTTTCTTT. Translation gives CASSFRRGEAFF.

The V gene is TRBV6-2 or TRBV6-3, the J gene TRBJ1-2, with 9 nucleotides matching TRBD1. The J segment lost 3 bases and the V segment lost 2 bases, leaving 4 bases of the junction unmatched. This CDR3 has 15 residues. The V gene's germline CDR1 is MNHEY and CDR2 SVGEGT. The CDR3 sequence: CASSYTGGADYGYTF. The CDR3 nucleotides are TGTGCCAGCAGTTACACAGGGGGCGCGGACTATGGCTACACCTTC.

This clonotype was detected only a few times. The chain recombines TRBV11-2 with TRBJ2-3, with 8 nucleotides matching TRBD1. Germline CDR1 is SGHAT and CDR2 is FQNNGV. Unmatched junction bases numbered 4, after V lost 4 bases and J lost 4 bases. The CDR3 runs to 14 residues. CDR3 sequence: CASSSQGAPDTQYF. The CDR3 DNA reads TGTGCCAGCAGCTCCCAGGGGGCACCAGATACGCAGTATTTT.

In this sample, this clonotype turned up a few times. At one of its ends the junction is not consistent with the germline gene, which may arise from a read error. This chain uses TRBV27 with TRBJ1-6, with D possibly matching TRBD1 (6 bases). The CDR3 totals 13 residues. Germline V lookup: CDR1 MNHEY, CDR2 SMNVEV (reference sequence). The CDR3 here is CASSLATGTPLHF. The CDR3 coding sequence is TGTGCCAGCAGCCTAGCAACTGGGACACCGCTCCACTTT.

This chain links TRBV4-2 with TRBJ1-4; TRBD1 aligns across 11 bases. This CDR3 is 14 amino acids long. Germline CDR1 and CDR2: LGHNA and YNFKEQ. The V segment lost 7 bases and the J segment 8 bases; nucleotides outside the gene matches: 6. The CDR3 nucleotides read TGTGCCAGCAAATTGGGACAGGGGGAAGAAAAACTGTTTTTT. Its protein product is CASKLGQGEEKLFF.

This clonotype has more than one count but fewer than ten. The gene calls are TRBV6-2 or TRBV6-3 and TRBJ2-1; D unclear. The germline V gene encodes CDR1 MNHEY and CDR2 SVGEGT. With 2 bases removed from V and 7 bases from J, the gap between germline ends came to 6 bases. CDR3 length equals 12 residues. The CDR3 bases are TGTGCCAGCAGTTACCCGACTAATGAGCAGTTCTTC. Encoded protein: CASSYPTNEQFF.

This clonotype was counted between two and nine times. The chain recombines TRBV6-8 with TRBJ1-4, with a possible D match to TRBD1 (5 bases). Germline CDR1 reads MNHGY; CDR2 reads SAAAGT. Trimming removed 6 bases at V and 5 bases at J, with 25 bases between. This CDR3 is 18 amino acids long. The CDR3 coding sequence is TGTGCCAGCAGCCACGAGGGCCCCGTCACCGGGGGGAATGAAAAACTGTTTTTT. The encoded protein is CASSHEGPVTGGNEKLFF.

This clonotype appeared a single time. The V gene is TRBV12-3 or TRBV12-4, the J gene TRBJ1-3; D might be TRBD1 (5 bases). This CDR3 has 13 amino acids. Trimming shortened V by 8 bases and J by 0 bases, and 8 bases separated the two germline ends. DNA of the CDR3: TGTGCCAGCCGACAGAGCTCTGGAAACACCATATATTTT. This codes for CASRQSSGNTIYF.

This clonotype was recorded many times. The chain is built from TRBV6-1 and TRBJ2-5; the match to TRBD1 covers 10 bases. CDR1 is MNHNS, CDR2 SASEGT, per germline. The V segment lost 5 bases and the J segment 5 bases; nucleotides outside the gene matches: 11. The CDR3 has 16 amino acids. This CDR3 is CASSYPRTGGLETQYF. The CDR3 region has the DNA TGTGCCAGCAGTTACCCAAGGACAGGGGGTCTGGAGACCCAGTACTTC.